These 2 T cell receptor beta chains came from one sample sequenced in a study of early T cells in non-severe SARS-CoV-2 infection. TCRdb redid the calling of the 5' RACE reads with MiXCR, one entry per CDR3 protein. The table has tens of thousands of distinct CDR3 sequences, less than 10% seen once. Specimen: whole blood. The source of these receptors is an adult who was a healthcare worker with PCR-confirmed SARS-CoV-2 infection or an uninfected control (not recorded which).

The table lists this clonotype with many counts. The gene calls are TRBV27 and TRBJ1-3; D may be TRBD1 (5 bases). CDR1 and CDR2 from the germline V gene are MNHEY and SMNVEV (reference sequence). There are 14 residues in the CDR3. V was shortened by 6 bases and J by 0 bases, with 9 bases between the two germline ends. The DNA of the CDR3 is TGTGCCAGCAGGGACATTTACTCTGGAAACACCATATATTTT. The encoded protein is CASRDIYSGNTIYF.

The V call is TRBV7-6, the J call TRBJ2-7; the D is unclear. The germline V and J ends were trimmed by 1 base and 5 bases, with 6 bases remaining between them. Germline V gives CDR1 SGHVS, CDR2 FNYEAQ. The CDR3 runs 12 residues. CDR3 sequence: CASSLEGNEQYF. The CDR3 nucleotides are TGTGCCAGCAGCTTAGAGGGAAACGAGCAGTACTTC.